The next 6 T cell receptor beta chains were all read from a single sample in a study of identical twins. MiXCR was run by TCRdb on the 5' RACE reads, yielding one entry per CDR3 protein. Among about 690,000 distinct CDR3 sequences listed, around 6.1% were seen once. Sequencing used naive T cells sorted from blood. These receptors originate from a man aged 18-30 years in good health.

The chain uses TRBV4-2 and TRBJ2-1, with 9 bases lining up with TRBD2. V shed 1 base and J 9 bases; nucleotides not matched to a gene: 1. The CDR3 totals 13 residues. Germline V gene sequence: CDR1 LGHNA, CDR2 YNFKEQ. The CDR3 region has the DNA TGTGCCAGCAGCCAAGTAGCGGGAGCTGAGCAGTTCTTC. As protein: CASSQVAGAEQFF.

In this sample, this clonotype turned up many times. The chain has TRBV4-3 and TRBJ2-3; TRBD2 agrees at 10 bases. The V segment lost 2 bases and the J segment 4 bases; nucleotides outside the gene matches: 3. This CDR3 has 15 amino acids. Germline CDR1 reads LGHNA; CDR2 reads YSLEER. CDR3 loop: CASSQIAGGPDTQYF. In nucleotides, the CDR3 is TGCGCCAGCAGCCAAATAGCGGGAGGCCCAGATACGCAGTATTTT.

This clonotype was detected ten times or more. The chain couples TRBV12-3 or TRBV12-4 to TRBJ2-7; D is possibly TRBD1 (6 bases). Trimming took 6 bases from V and 3 from J, leaving 18 bases between them. The CDR3 runs 15 residues. The CDR3 is CASRIQGSPYYEQYF. The CDR3 nucleotides read TGTGCCAGCAGAATACAGGGTAGCCCCTACTACGAGCAGTACTTC.

A few counts support this clonotype. The rearrangement uses TRBV12-3 or TRBV12-4 and TRBJ2-3, with TRBD2 matching over 12 bases. This CDR3 spans 16 amino acids. With 5 bases clipped from V and 6 bases from J, the junction kept 9 bases outside the gene matches. The DNA for the CDR3 is TGTGCCAGCAGTCCTGGACTAGCGGGAAGTATGGATACGCAGTATTTT. Protein product: CASSPGLAGSMDTQYF.

The chain couples TRBV5-1 to TRBJ1-1; a possible D gene is TRBD1 (5 bases). CDR3 size: 16 residues. V was trimmed by 5 bases and J by 2 bases, leaving 19 bases between them. CDR1 and CDR2 (germline): SGHRS, YFSETQ. CDR3 sequence: CASSLNGRGKNTEAFF. The DNA of the CDR3 is TGCGCCAGCAGTTTAAATGGGAGGGGTAAAAACACTGAAGCTTTCTTT.

V gene TRBV20-1 combines with J gene TRBJ2-1; D call uncertain. The CDR3 extends over 14 amino acids. Germline V lookup: CDR1 DFQATT, CDR2 SNEGSKA (reference sequence). With 0 bases removed from V and 1 base from J, the gap between germline ends came to 7 bases. The CDR3 DNA is TGCAGTGCTAGAGATGGTAGGTCCTACAATGAGCAGTTCTTC. Translating it yields CSARDGRSYNEQFF.